Included here is one TCR beta chain sequence, with context. This clone turned up a few times. There is no known antigen for this receptor. The input lacks base qualities; no much larger clone sits a single base away. Donors were healthy HIV-negative adults with no recently reported acute infections or vaccinations. Only Caucasian adults living in Nashville, Tennessee, USA were represented among the donors. CD4+ T cells were enriched by magnetic negative selection; naive cells were then positively selected on CD45RA, and the negative fraction formed the memory subset. Blood was collected by leukapheresis, and PBMCs were isolated by Ficoll-Histopaque density gradient centrifugation and then cryopreserved in liquid nitrogen vapor phase. Analytical flow cytometry was used to check the purity and quantity of every magnetically sorted T cell population. From each sorted fraction, genomic DNA was isolated and quantified by UV absorbance on a Nanodrop 2000c.

The data were obtained in a study of shared clonotypes between healthy human individuals (dated by TCRdb to about 2020). Broadly, across the study: The cohort comprised two women and three men aged 18 to 49 years. For each donor, CD4 naive and CD4 memory were each given three plates, CD8 naive was given two plates, and CD8 memory was given one plate. The study deeply sequenced blood TCR repertoires of five healthy adults to estimate repertoire size and the extent of clonotype sharing between individuals. Different laboratories and diverse techniques were used to prepare libraries and sequence TCR repertoires, to increase sequencing depth and limit assay-specific biases. Per donor, leukapheresis produced somewhere between about 0.94 and 10 billion PBMCs.

General findings and caveats noted by the study authors: Rarefaction of sorted-subset datasets indicated incomplete sequencing despite the large sequencing depth. Clonotypes shared by all four sorted-subset donors showed higher generation probabilities than non-shared clonotypes. The small number of donors limited the genetic and exposure-history diversity represented. Naive subsets generally had larger estimated clonotype richness than memory subsets. Pairwise subsampling led to the expectation that sequencing depth would affect the degree of clonotype sharing among donors. Sharing across a handful of donors was observed for approximately 5% of naive CD4, under 4% of naive CD8, roughly 2.3% of memory CD4, and 0.4% of memory CD8 clonotypes. Only blood was sampled, and tissue TCR repertoires likely differ from those in blood.

Using the deep immunoSEQ assay, TCR CDR3 regions were amplified from genomic DNA by multiplex PCR. For each cell subset, the extracted genomic DNA was distributed evenly across all wells of several immunoSEQ 96-well plates, and each plate served as one replicate. For sorted subsets, each replicate PCR was loaded with 150 to 250 ng genomic DNA, equivalent to approximately 33,000 T cell genomes. Purified libraries were measured with a Qubit 3.0 fluorometer, size-checked on a Bioanalyzer 2100, and measured again with the KAPA Library Quantification kit. A separate single-read 150-cycle Illumina NextSeq 550 flow cell was used to sequence each immunoSEQ 96-well plate. The paper's data handling went like this. Because the immunoSEQ output included only junctional sequences and no quality scores, the filtering could not be the same as the filtering used for full-length reads. To assign V/J genes and CDR3, sequences were annotated against IMGT germline references using PyIR, a Python wrapper for IgBLAST v1.9. Any read was removed if the V/J assignment was weak (E-value above 1e-6), the CDR3 was missing, or the read contained stop codons, out-of-frame junctions, or ambiguous translated residues. V3J clonotypes were defined as sequences sharing an identical inferred V gene, J gene, and CDR3 amino acid sequence. Percentage overlap between repertoires was computed as shared unique clonotypes divided by the size of the smaller repertoire. RTK rarefaction, the Chao1 estimator, and Recon v2.1 estimates of unobserved clonotypes were used to assess repertoire richness. OLGA was used to compute generation probabilities for all TCRbeta clonotypes that the gDNA method yielded from a few donors. In TCRdb, the immuneACCESS table is reduced to in-frame sequences with V and J assigned. These tables do not hold every clone; where another copy was compared, an unresolved V gene accounts for under half, and the others remain unexplained. The D gene and trimming were derived from the DNA, and the V and J assignments and clone size from that table. The sample table shows 2 million to 2.5 million clones, and 93% are seen once. The ten largest account for 0.35% to 0.45% of the sample.

At the junction V is shortened by 10 bases and J by 6 bases, with 15 bases in between. The CDR3 covers 13 residues, taking in both the cysteine and the phenylalanine. Only CDR3 DNA remains: 39 bases, in frame from the first base. The germline V gene yields ENHRY for CDR1 and SYGVKD for CDR2. This clonotype was obtained from a man between 18 and 35 years old in good health. Some clones in this sample may be carry-over from other donors' samples. The sequence joins TRBV10-3 to TRBJ1-4; the D gene is not confidently resolved. The sequencing sample was made of naive CD4+ T cells from PBMCs. Reading the label with the study, this specimen's cell subset or site is: CD45RA+ positively selected. CDR3 loop: CATRRERDEKLFF. The DNA reads as follows: TGTGCCACCCGACGGGAAAGGGATGAAAAACTGTTTTTT.